The 23 T cell receptor beta chains below come from one sample, sequenced in a study of graft-versus-host responses after intestinal transplantation. These receptors have no identified antigens. Produced via immunoSEQ multiplex PCR; TCRdb's table is partial and in-frame only. The table records roughly 100,000 clones, about 90% of them present only once. The input for sequencing was unstimulated CD4+ T cells sorted from spleen or lymph node cells, taken before intestinal transplant. The receptors originated from a human donor who received an intestinal transplant.

The chain uses TRBV4-1 and TRBJ2-1, with a weak D call TRBD2 (6 bases). V lost 2 bases and J 8 bases, leaving 16 bases between the germline ends. Germline CDR1 MGHRA, CDR2 YSYEKL. CDR3 length: 15 residues. The CDR3 bases are TGCGCCAGCAGCCAATGGGGACTCAGGGAGGATGAGCAGTTCTTC. Translation gives CASSQWGLREDEQFF.

In this sample, this clone turned up a few times. The rearrangement uses TRBV6-6 and TRBJ1-5; D ambiguous. The CDR3 is 13 residues long. The germline V and J ends were trimmed by 4 bases and 3 bases, with 7 bases remaining between them. The germline CDR1 and CDR2 sequences are MNHNY and SVGAGI (reference sequence). CDR3 in amino acids: CASSLDYNQPQHF. DNA for the CDR3: TGTGCCAGCAGTTTGGATTACAATCAGCCCCAGCATTTT.

This chain links TRBV5-1 with TRBJ2-5, with D possibly being TRBD2 (6 bases). The germline V and J ends were trimmed by 0 bases and 2 bases, with 11 bases remaining between them. The CDR3 consists of 15 residues. Germline V gene lookup returns CDR1 SGHRS and CDR2 YFSETQ. The CDR3 coding sequence is TGCGCCAGCAGCTTGGGACTCCGGGGGCAAGAGACCCAGTACTTC. Translated, it gives CASSLGLRGQETQYF.

V and J are TRBV10-3 and TRBJ2-1; TRBD2 matches at 12 bases. The CDR3 is 15 residues long. The germline gives CDR1 ENHRY, CDR2 SYGVKD. V shed 6 bases, J shed 4 bases, and the junction held 4 bases outside the gene matches. Written as DNA, the CDR3 is TGTGCCATCAGGGAAGGACTAGCGGGATACAATGAGCAGTTCTTC. Protein sequence: CAIREGLAGYNEQFF.

Points on this clone: Distinct nucleotide sequences in the sample also encode this CDR3. This chain connects TRBV28 to TRBJ1-6, with 11 bases lining up with TRBD1. V shed 5 bases, J shed 11 bases, and the junction held 11 bases outside the gene matches. Germline loops: CDR1 MDHEN, CDR2 SYDVKM. The CDR3 has 16 residues. For the CDR3, the DNA is TGTGCCAGCAGTCCATCGGGACAGGGGGGAGGTACACCCCTCCACTTT. Translated, it gives CASSPSGQGGGTPLHF.

V usage is TRBV13 and J usage is TRBJ2-5; D gene ambiguous. Germline lookup yields CDR1 PRHDT and CDR2 FYEKMQ (reference sequence). V was clipped by 6 bases and J by 5 bases, with 10 bases between them. The length of the CDR3 is 12 residues. In nucleotides, the CDR3 is TGTGCCAGCAGTTTCGTCGGGGAGACCCAGTACTTC. Amino acid sequence: CASSFVGETQYF.

Concerning this clone: Sequence at one end of the junction differs from germline and may be a read error. The V call is TRBV5-1, the J call TRBJ2-1; 8 nucleotides agree with TRBD2. The V gene's germline CDR1 is SGHRS and CDR2 YFSETQ. CDR3 length equals 14 residues. DNA of the CDR3: TGCGCCAGCAGTGGCGGGAGGACTTACAATGGGCAGTTCTTC. It yields the protein CASSGGRTYNGQFF. Drawing the rest from reference TRBV5-1 and TRBJ2-1, the complete variable domain is KAGVTQTPRYLIKTRGQQVTLSCSPISGHRSVSWYQQTPGQGLQFLFEYFSETQRNKGNFPGRFSGRQFSNSRSEMNVSTLELGDSALYLCASSGGRTYNGQFFGPGTRLTVL.

This clone has only one observation. V is TRBV5-1 and J is TRBJ2-7; D is ambiguous. CDR1 SGHRS and CDR2 YFSETQ come from the germline V gene. This CDR3 spans 15 amino acids. V lost 2 bases, J lost 0 bases, and 12 bases lay in between. The CDR3 nucleotides read TGCGCCAGCAGCTTTAATGTAGGCAGCTCCTACGAGCAGTACTTC. This gives the protein CASSFNVGSSYEQYF.

The chain combines TRBV16 with TRBJ2-5; D gene unclear. Germline values: CDR1 KGHSY, CDR2 FQNENV. Between the trimmed V and J ends, which lost 2 bases and 6 bases, there was a span of 7 bases. The CDR3 covers 12 residues. The CDR3 DNA is TGTGCCAGCAGCCAAACTGGACAGACCCAGTACTTC. Translation gives CASSQTGQTQYF.

The chain employs TRBV5-6 and TRBJ2-2, with a tentative D call TRBD2 (6 bases). Germline V gene lookup returns CDR1 SGHDT and CDR2 YYEEEE. The CDR3 covers 16 residues. V was pared by 0 bases and J by 1 base, with 10 bases between. This CDR3 is CASSLARTKNTGELFF. The CDR3 nucleotides read TGTGCCAGCAGCTTGGCCAGGACTAAGAACACCGGGGAGCTGTTTTTT. Based on the CDR3 plus reference TRBV5-6 and TRBJ2-2, the full variable domain is DAGVTQSPTHLIKTRGQQVTLRCSPKSGHDTVSWYQQALGQGPQFIFQYYEEEERQRGNFPDRFSGHQFPNYSSELNVNALLLGDSALYLCASSLARTKNTGELFFGEGSRLTVL.

This chain connects TRBV29-1 to TRBJ2-2; TRBD2 matches 7 bases. The CDR3 is made up of 13 amino acids. From germline, CDR1 is SQVTM and CDR2 ANQGSEA. Germline trimming cut 7 bases from V and 5 bases from J; bases unmatched to any gene: 7. Here the CDR3 DNA reads TGCAGCGCCGGGGGAGGGTTAACCGGGGAGCTGTTTTTT. It is translated as CSAGGGLTGELFF.

The genes are TRBV21-1 and TRBJ1-4; TRBD1 is taken as the D call from the table, unchecked against the DNA. TRBV21-1 has pseudogene status. The CDR3 totals 17 residues. The CDR3: CASSKETASKVGEKLFF. The CDR3 DNA follows: TGTGCCAGCAGCAAAGAGACAGCCTCTAAGGTCGGTGAAAAACTGTTTTTT.

The V gene is TRBV7-2, the J gene TRBJ2-1; weak D call: TRBD2 (5 bases). The length of the CDR3 is 15 residues. The V gene lost 5 bases and the J gene lost 8 bases, with 19 bases spanning the gap. CDR1 and CDR2 (germline): SGHTA, FQGNSA. The CDR3 spells CASSTTSTLWDEQFF. The CDR3 DNA reads as TGTGCCAGCAGCACAACTAGTACCCTTTGGGATGAGCAGTTCTTC.

This clone was detected a few times. The chain joins TRBV6-1 to TRBJ2-7; 10 bases line up with TRBD1. This CDR3 spans 15 amino acids. The J segment lost 3 bases and the V segment lost 5 bases, leaving 7 bases of the junction unmatched. Germline-derived CDR1 and CDR2 are MNHNS and SASEGT. CDR3 bases: TGTGCCAGCAGTTTCGCCGGGACAGGGGACTACGAGCAGTACTTC. This codes for CASSFAGTGDYEQYF.

V is TRBV25-1 and J is TRBJ1-5; perhaps TRBD1 as D (5 bases). Germline V gene sequence: CDR1 MGHDK, CDR2 SYGVNS. This CDR3 contains 13 residues. Trimming took off 7 bases at V and 6 bases at J, with 13 bases between the two ends. The DNA for the CDR3 is TGTGCCAGCAATGCGGGGGGGAGTCAGCCCCAGCATTTT. Encoded protein: CASNAGGSQPQHF.

J is TRBJ2-7 and V is TRBV6-1; no reliable D call. V was clipped by 6 bases and J by 2 bases, with 17 bases between them. The CDR3 has 15 amino acids. Germline assignment: CDR1 MNHNS and CDR2 SASEGT. CDR3 sequence: CASREQTTRPYEQYF. As DNA, the CDR3 is TGTGCCAGCAGGGAACAGACAACAAGGCCCTACGAGCAGTACTTC.

V gene TRBV5-4 combines with J gene TRBJ2-7; a weak D match, TRBD1 (5 bases). Germline V CDR1 and CDR2: SGHNT, YYREEE (reference sequence). The length of the CDR3 is 13 residues. Trimming left V 4 bases short and J 4 bases short, with 12 bases between. CDR3 bases: TGTGCCAGCAGCAAGGACAATGGATACGAGCAGTACTTC. It encodes CASSKDNGYEQYF.

The V call is TRBV2, the J call TRBJ2-5, with 9 bases that match TRBD2. Looked up from germline, CDR1 is SNHLY and CDR2 is FYNNEI. This CDR3 is 17 amino acids long. V trimming: 3 bases; J trimming: 5 bases; junction bases outside the gene matches: 13. This CDR3 reads CASSEITASGVGETQYF. The CDR3 nucleotides read TGTGCCAGCAGTGAGATAACGGCTAGCGGGGTGGGGGAGACCCAGTACTTC.

V gene TRBV7-9 combines with J gene TRBJ2-1; 12 bases align to TRBD2. The CDR3 is 13 amino acids. Germline V CDR1 and CDR2: SEHNR, FQNEAQ (reference sequence). The V and J ends lost 6 bases and 6 bases, in that order; junction bases with no gene match: 0. CDR3 nucleotide sequence: TGTGCCAGCAGGACTAGCGGGAGCAATGAGCAGTTCTTC. It codes for CASRTSGSNEQFF.

This clone has a handful of counts. The rearrangement joins TRBV18 to TRBJ2-7, with a weak D call TRBD1 (6 bases). V lost 3 bases, J lost 1 base, and 7 bases lay in between. The length of the CDR3 is 13 residues. Germline V gene lookup returns CDR1 KGHSH and CDR2 LQKENI. CDR3 loop: CASSPGTSYEQYF. The CDR3 nucleotides are TGTGCCAGCTCACCTGGGACATCCTACGAGCAGTACTTC.

The chain joins TRBV12-2 to TRBJ2-3. TRBV12-2 is a pseudogene segment. The CDR3 is made up of 17 amino acids. The chain's CDR3 is CASRLEVGGRGTDTQYF. The CDR3 DNA is TGTGCAAGTCGCTTAGAGGTTGGGGGGCGAGGCACAGATACGCAGTATTTT.

The V gene is TRBV5-6, the J gene TRBJ1-2, with no clear D. CDR1 SGHDT and CDR2 YYEEEE come from the germline V gene. The CDR3 is 15 amino acids. V lost 4 bases and J 8 bases, leaving 21 bases between the germline ends. The CDR3: CASSPRAAAGAGYTF. CDR3 coding DNA: TGTGCCAGCAGCCCACGGGCGGCGGCAGGAGCGGGCTACACCTTC. The full variable domain, in which reference TRBV5-6 and TRBJ1-2 provide the parts outside the CDR3, is DAGVTQSPTHLIKTRGQQVTLRCSPKSGHDTVSWYQQALGQGPQFIFQYYEEEERQRGNFPDRFSGHQFPNYSSELNVNALLLGDSALYLCASSPRAAAGAGYTFGSGTRLTVV.

V is TRBV6-5 and J is TRBJ1-2, with TRBD1 identical over 9 bases. Germline V gene sequence: CDR1 MNHEY, CDR2 SVGAGI. CDR3 size: 14 residues. Germline trimming cut 6 bases from V and 4 bases from J; bases unmatched to any gene: 6. As DNA, the CDR3 is TGTGCCAGCAGCCAAGACAGGGGGTTCTATGGCTACACCTTC. It codes for CASSQDRGFYGYTF.